This is a list of T cell receptor beta chains from one sample in a study of radiotherapy plus CTLA-4 blockade in lung cancer. This table comes from immunoSEQ multiplex PCR, and its TCRdb copy is limited to in-frame clones, with some not included. The data hold 55,000 to 70,000 clones, with over 75% observed a single time. The material was peripheral blood, obtained from a patient treated with radiotherapy plus ipilimumab. The receptors were sampled from a human donor with non-small cell lung cancer who had a complete response to radiotherapy plus ipilimumab. Each CDR3 is given with its conserved first and last residue. Each record gives: V gene, clone size, J gene, D gene, CDR3 protein, CDR3 DNA. A D gene is named only where the DNA matches it firmly. Clone size is given for some rows only: seen once, a few or many times, or a class if the clone is expanded.

TRBV2	.	TRBJ1-1	.	CASGGRGVRGTEAFF	TGTGCCAGTGGTGGTCGGGGGGTTAGGGGCACTGAAGCTTTCTTT
TRBV6-1	.	TRBJ2-3	TRBD1	CASSRGQGAADTQYF	TGTGCCAGTAGCCGGGGACAGGGGGCAGCAGATACGCAGTATTTT
TRBV27	.	TRBJ1-5	TRBD1	CASSAWGTDDSNQPQHF	TGTGCCAGCAGTGCTTGGGGGACAGATGATAGCAATCAGCCCCAGCATTTT
TRBV5-1	.	TRBJ2-2	TRBD2	CASRLGLANTGELFF	TGCGCCAGCAGGCTGGGACTAGCGAACACCGGGGAGCTGTTTTTT
TRBV18	.	TRBJ1-1	.	CASSPLLGGGTEAFF	TGTGCCAGCTCACCATTGTTGGGTGGCGGAACTGAAGCTTTCTTT
TRBV20-1	.	TRBJ2-5	TRBD1	CSARQGETQYF	TGCAGTGCTCGACAGGGAGAGACCCAGTACTTC
TRBV6-4	.	TRBJ1-2	TRBD1	CASGAMAGGGGYTF	TGTGCCAGCGGTGCTATGGCAGGGGGCGGCGGCTACACCTTC
TRBV9	.	TRBJ1-2	TRBD1	CASSEGQGSYGYTF	TGTGCCAGCAGCGAGGGACAGGGGAGCTATGGCTACACCTTC
TRBV6-1	.	TRBJ2-4	.	CASTTTVLAKNIQYF	TGTGCCAGCACTACGACAGTACTAGCCAAAAACATTCAGTACTTC
TRBV29-1	.	TRBJ1-2	TRBD1	CSVRTGDGYGYTF	TGCAGCGTACGGACAGGGGATGGATATGGCTACACCTTC
TRBV5-1	.	TRBJ1-2	TRBD1	CASSTDRVGSYTF	TGCGCCAGCAGCACCGACAGGGTGGGCAGCTACACCTTC
TRBV19	.	TRBJ2-2	.	CASSGANTGELFF	TGTGCCAGTAGCGGGGCGAACACCGGGGAGCTGTTTTTT
TRBV9	.	TRBJ2-1	TRBD1	CASSVGTGGGSYNEQFF	TGTGCCAGCAGCGTTGGGACAGGGGGGGGCTCCTACAATGAGCAGTTCTTC
TRBV7-9	.	TRBJ2-1	TRBD2	CASSSPKRTSGNNEQFF	TGTGCCAGCAGCTCCCCAAAAAGGACTAGCGGAAACAATGAGCAGTTCTTC
TRBV19	.	TRBJ2-2	TRBD2	CASSFGLAVNTGELFF	TGTGCCAGTAGTTTCGGACTAGCGGTGAACACCGGGGAGCTGTTTTTT
TRBV25-1	.	TRBJ2-7	.	CASTPRGGYEQYF	TGTGCCAGCACCCCTAGGGGGGGATACGAGCAGTACTTC
TRBV18	.	TRBJ2-7	.	CASSPGTSLSSYEQYF	TGTGCCAGCTCACCAGGGACTTCCTTGAGCTCCTACGAGCAGTACTTC
TRBV7-8	.	TRBJ1-1	.	CAIGGGYSTEAFF	TGTGCCATAGGGGGGGGGTACAGCACTGAAGCTTTCTTT
TRBV23-1	.	TRBJ1-1	.	CASSQRRGEKNTEAFF	TGCGCCAGCAGTCAGAGACGCGGGGAGAAGAACACTGAAGCTTTCTTT
TRBV30	.	TRBJ1-1	.	CAWSVERGILNTEAFF	TGTGCCTGGAGTGTTGAGAGGGGGATATTGAACACTGAAGCTTTCTTT
TRBV5-1	once	TRBJ1-2	TRBD1	CASSSGTGISGGGYTF	TGCGCCAGCAGCTCCGGGACAGGCATCTCTGGGGGTGGCTACACCTTC
TRBV7-6	.	TRBJ2-5	.	CASSFAPGLTSQETQYF	TGTGCCAGCAGCTTCGCCCCGGGACTTACCTCCCAAGAGACCCAGTACTTC
TRBV18	few	TRBJ1-4	.	CASQTEPAEKLFF	TGTGCCAGCCAGACAGAGCCCGCTGAAAAACTGTTTTTT
TRBV29-1	.	TRBJ2-2	TRBD1	CSVRDSGNTGELFF	TGCAGCGTTCGGGACAGCGGGAACACCGGGGAGCTGTTTTTT
TRBV19	.	TRBJ2-4	.	CASSLRQVATKNIQYF	TGTGCCAGTAGTCTCCGACAGGTGGCGACCAAAAACATTCAGTACTTC
TRBV5-1	.	TRBJ1-2	TRBD1	CASSLGQASFSYGYTF	TGCGCCAGCAGCTTAGGACAGGCTTCGTTTTCCTATGGCTACACCTTC
TRBV9	.	TRBJ2-1	TRBD2	CASSSRSGSLSYNEQFF	TGTGCCAGCAGCTCCCGTAGCGGGAGCCTCTCCTACAATGAGCAGTTCTTC
TRBV6-5	few	TRBJ1-1	.	CAKKSGVENTEAFF	TGTGCCAAAAAATCAGGGGTGGAGAACACTGAAGCTTTCTTT
TRBV15	.	TRBJ1-6	.	CAPCPNSPLHF	TGTGCCCCCTGTCCTAATTCACCCCTCCACTTT
TRBV18	.	TRBJ2-2	.	CASSLEAPPPNTGELFF	TGTGCCAGCTCACTGGAAGCGCCCCCTCCGAACACCGGGGAGCTGTTTTTT
TRBV27	few	TRBJ1-6	TRBD1	CASSYRQGGSPLHF	TGTGCCAGCAGTTATAGACAGGGAGGTTCACCCCTCCACTTT
TRBV9	.	TRBJ2-2	.	CASSVEGSANTGELFF	TGTGCCAGCAGCGTAGAGGGGTCCGCGAACACCGGGGAGCTGTTTTTT
TRBV5-6	.	TRBJ1-4	TRBD1	CASSLRTGRPEKLFF	TGTGCCAGCAGCCTAAGGACAGGAAGGCCGGAAAAACTGTTTTTT
TRBV5-4	.	TRBJ2-5	TRBD2	CASRTGLAGGEETQYF	TGTGCCAGCAGAACTGGACTAGCGGGGGGGGAAGAGACCCAGTACTTC
TRBV19	.	TRBJ2-2	.	CASRRDVRAGTGELFF	TGTGCCAGTCGCCGAGATGTGCGAGCGGGTACCGGGGAGCTGTTTTTT
TRBV6-5	once	TRBJ1-2	.	CASSYSGRGSYGYTF	TGTGCCAGCAGTTACTCCGGCCGGGGAAGCTATGGCTACACCTTC
TRBV10-1	.	TRBJ2-7	TRBD1	CASSAGQHYEQYF	TGCGCCAGCAGTGCGGGACAGCACTACGAGCAGTACTTC
TRBV11-2	.	TRBJ2-5	.	CASSLGEKETQYF	TGTGCCAGCAGCTTAGGGGAGAAAGAGACCCAGTACTTC
TRBV7-6	.	TRBJ1-1	.	CASLALTGDPVNTEAFF	TGTGCCAGCCTCGCTTTGACGGGGGATCCGGTGAACACTGAAGCTTTCTTT
TRBV5-6	.	TRBJ2-5	.	CASSLDYAETQYF	TGTGCCAGCAGCTTGGACTACGCAGAGACCCAGTACTTC
TRBV13	few	TRBJ2-3	.	CASSSTTGYTQYF	TGTGCCAGCAGCTCGACTACAGGGTATACGCAGTATTTT
TRBV7-9	.	TRBJ2-7	TRBD2	CASSSEGLADEQYF	TGTGCCAGCAGCTCAGAGGGACTAGCGGACGAGCAGTACTTC
TRBV5-4	few	TRBJ1-6	.	CASSPGWATNSPLHF	TGTGCCAGCAGCCCCGGCTGGGCCACTAATTCACCCCTCCACTTT
TRBV6-4	.	TRBJ2-2	TRBD1	CASSALTGDTGELFF	TGTGCCAGCAGTGCTCTCACAGGGGACACCGGGGAGCTGTTTTTT
TRBV28	.	TRBJ1-5	.	CASSPAGGNQPQHF	TGTGCCAGCAGTCCCGCGGGAGGCAATCAGCCCCAGCATTTT
TRBV6-5	.	TRBJ2-3	TRBD1	CASRTTGASTDTQYF	TGTGCCAGCAGGACGACAGGGGCTAGCACAGATACGCAGTATTTT
TRBV19	.	TRBJ2-5	.	CASSIDLGRGETQYF	TGTGCCAGTAGTATAGATCTGGGCAGGGGAGAGACCCAGTACTTC
TRBV7-7	.	TRBJ2-5	TRBD1	CASSPLGTGGETQYF	TGTGCTAGCAGCCCCCTCGGGACAGGTGGTGAGACCCAGTACTTC
TRBV2	.	TRBJ2-3	TRBD2	CASRGAGGTDTQYF	TGTGCCAGCCGAGGAGCGGGGGGGACTGATACGCAGTATTTT
TRBV5-1	.	TRBJ1-1	.	CASSPNGNGGGTEAFF	TGCGCCAGCAGCCCCAATGGCAATGGGGGAGGAACTGAAGCTTTCTTT
TRBV9	.	TRBJ2-3	TRBD1	CASSETGGGTDTQYF	TGTGCCAGCAGCGAGACAGGGGGCGGCACAGATACGCAGTATTTT
TRBV5-1	.	TRBJ2-3	.	CASSLRTSTDTQYF	TGCGCCAGCAGCTTGCGAACTAGCACAGATACGCAGTATTTT
TRBV18	once	TRBJ1-4	TRBD1	CASSLPGGANEKLFF	TGTGCCAGCTCACTACCAGGGGGAGCTAATGAAAAACTGTTTTTT